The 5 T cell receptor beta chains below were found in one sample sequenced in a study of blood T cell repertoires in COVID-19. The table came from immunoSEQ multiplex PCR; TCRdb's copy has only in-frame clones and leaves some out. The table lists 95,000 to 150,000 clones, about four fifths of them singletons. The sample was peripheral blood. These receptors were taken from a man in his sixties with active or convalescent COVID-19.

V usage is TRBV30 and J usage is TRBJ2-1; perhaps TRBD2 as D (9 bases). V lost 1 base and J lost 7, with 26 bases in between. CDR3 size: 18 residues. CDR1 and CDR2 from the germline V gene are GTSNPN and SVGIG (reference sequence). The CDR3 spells CAWSGRTGSGRSGNEQFF. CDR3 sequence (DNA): TGTGCCTGGAGTGGTCGGACAGGGAGCGGGAGGTCGGGAAATGAGCAGTTCTTC.

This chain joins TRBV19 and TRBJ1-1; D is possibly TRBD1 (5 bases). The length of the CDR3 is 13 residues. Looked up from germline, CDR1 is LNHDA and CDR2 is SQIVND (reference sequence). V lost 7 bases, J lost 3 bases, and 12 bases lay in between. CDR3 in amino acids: CASTGRADTEAFF. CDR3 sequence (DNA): TGTGCCAGTACAGGGAGGGCGGACACTGAAGCTTTCTTT.

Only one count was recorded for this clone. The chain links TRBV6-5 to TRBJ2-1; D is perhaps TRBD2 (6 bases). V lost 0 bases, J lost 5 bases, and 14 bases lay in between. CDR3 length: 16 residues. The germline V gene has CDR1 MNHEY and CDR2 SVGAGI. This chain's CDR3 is CASSYSGLAINNEQFF. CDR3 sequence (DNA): TGTGCCAGCAGTTACTCAGGGCTAGCGATAAACAATGAGCAGTTCTTC.

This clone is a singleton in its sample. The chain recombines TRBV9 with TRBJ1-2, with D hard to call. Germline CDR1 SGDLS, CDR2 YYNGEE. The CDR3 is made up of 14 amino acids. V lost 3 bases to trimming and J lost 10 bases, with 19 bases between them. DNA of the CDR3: TGTGCCAGCAGCGCGGGGTGGGGATTGATGACCTACACCTTC. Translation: CASSAGWGLMTYTF.

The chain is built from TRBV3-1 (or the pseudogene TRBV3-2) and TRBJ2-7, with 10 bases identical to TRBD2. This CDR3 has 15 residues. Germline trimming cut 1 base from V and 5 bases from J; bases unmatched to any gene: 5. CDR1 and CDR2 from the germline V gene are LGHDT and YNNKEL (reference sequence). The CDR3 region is CASSQGRTSGNEQYF. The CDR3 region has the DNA TGTGCCAGCAGCCAAGGGCGGACTAGCGGAAACGAGCAGTACTTC.